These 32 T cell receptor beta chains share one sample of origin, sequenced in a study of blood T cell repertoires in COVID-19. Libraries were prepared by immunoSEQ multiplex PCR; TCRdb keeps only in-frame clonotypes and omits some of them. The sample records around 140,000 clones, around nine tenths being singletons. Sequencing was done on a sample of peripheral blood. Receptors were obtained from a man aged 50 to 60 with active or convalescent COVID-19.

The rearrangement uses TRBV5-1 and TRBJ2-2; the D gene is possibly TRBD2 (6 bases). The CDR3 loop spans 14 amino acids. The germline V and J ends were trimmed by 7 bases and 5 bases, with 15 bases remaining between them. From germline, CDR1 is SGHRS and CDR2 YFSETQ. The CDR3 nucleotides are TGCGCCAGCGCCGGTGTGGGGGGAACCGGGGAGCTGTTTTTT. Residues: CASAGVGGTGELFF.

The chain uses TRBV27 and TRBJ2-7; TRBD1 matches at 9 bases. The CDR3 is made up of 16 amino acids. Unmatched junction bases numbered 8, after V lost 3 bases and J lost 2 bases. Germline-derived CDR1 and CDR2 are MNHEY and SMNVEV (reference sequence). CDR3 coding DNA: TGTGCCAGCAGTTTTGTCCGGACAGGGGACCCCTACGAGCAGTACTTC. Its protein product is CASSFVRTGDPYEQYF.

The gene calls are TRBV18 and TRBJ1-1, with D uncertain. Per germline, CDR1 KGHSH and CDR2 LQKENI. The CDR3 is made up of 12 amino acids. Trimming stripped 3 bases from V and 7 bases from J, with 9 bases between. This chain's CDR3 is CASSPTGLEAFF. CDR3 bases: TGTGCCAGCTCACCTACCGGACTTGAAGCTTTCTTT.

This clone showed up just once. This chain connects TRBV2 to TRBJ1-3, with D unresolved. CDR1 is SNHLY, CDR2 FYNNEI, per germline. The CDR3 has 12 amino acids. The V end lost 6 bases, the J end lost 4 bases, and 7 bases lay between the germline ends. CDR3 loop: CASSKLGNTIYF. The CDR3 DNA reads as TGTGCCAGCAGCAAGCTGGGAAACACCATATATTTT. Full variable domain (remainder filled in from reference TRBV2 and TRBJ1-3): EPEVTQTPSHQVTQMGQEVILRCVPISNHLYFYWYRQILGQKVEFLVSFYNNEISEKSEIFDDQFSVERPDGSNFTLKIRSTKLEDSAMYFCASSKLGNTIYFGEGSWLTVV.

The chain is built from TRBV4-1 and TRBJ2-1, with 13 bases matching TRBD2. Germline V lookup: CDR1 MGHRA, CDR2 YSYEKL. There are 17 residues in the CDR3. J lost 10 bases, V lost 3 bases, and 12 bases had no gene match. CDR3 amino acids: CASSHGGLAGLGGEQFF. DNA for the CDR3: TGCGCCAGCAGCCACGGGGGACTAGCGGGACTAGGAGGAGAGCAGTTCTTC.

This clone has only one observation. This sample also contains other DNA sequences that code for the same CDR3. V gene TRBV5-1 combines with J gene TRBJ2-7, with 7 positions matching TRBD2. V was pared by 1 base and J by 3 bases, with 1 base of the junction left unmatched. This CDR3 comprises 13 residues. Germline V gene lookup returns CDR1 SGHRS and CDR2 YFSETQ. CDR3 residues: CASSLSSGYEQYF. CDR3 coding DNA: TGCGCCAGCAGCTTGTCTAGCGGCTACGAGCAGTACTTC.

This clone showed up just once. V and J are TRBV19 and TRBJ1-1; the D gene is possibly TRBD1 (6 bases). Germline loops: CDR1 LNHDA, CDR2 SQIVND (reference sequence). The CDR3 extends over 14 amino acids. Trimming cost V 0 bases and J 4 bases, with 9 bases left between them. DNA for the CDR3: TGTGCCAGTAGTATAGAGACAGGAATCACTGAAGCTTTCTTT. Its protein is CASSIETGITEAFF.

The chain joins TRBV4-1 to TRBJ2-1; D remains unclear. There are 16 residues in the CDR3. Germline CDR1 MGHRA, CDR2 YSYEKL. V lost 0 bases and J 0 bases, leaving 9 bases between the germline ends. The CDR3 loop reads CASSQDRAPSYNEQFF. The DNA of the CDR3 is TGCGCCAGCAGCCAAGATCGAGCGCCCTCCTACAATGAGCAGTTCTTC.

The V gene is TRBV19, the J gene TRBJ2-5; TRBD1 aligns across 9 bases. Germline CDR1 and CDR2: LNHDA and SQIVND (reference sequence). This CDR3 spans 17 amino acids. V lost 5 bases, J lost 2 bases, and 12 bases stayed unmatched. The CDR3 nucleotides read TGTGCCAGTAGTGGCATCGAGTCCGGGACAGGGCAAGAGACCCAGTACTTC. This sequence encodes CASSGIESGTGQETQYF. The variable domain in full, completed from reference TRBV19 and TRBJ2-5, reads DGGITQSPKYLFRKEGQNVTLSCEQNLNHDAMYWYRQDPGQGLRLIYYSQIVNDFQKGDIAEGYSVSREKKESFPLTVTSAQKNPTAFYLCASSGIESGTGQETQYFGPGTRLLVL.

The CDR3: CASSLTSGINEQYF. CDR3 nucleotide sequence: TGTGCCAGCAGTTTAACTAGCGGGATCAACGAGCAGTACTTC. This chain links TRBV28 with TRBJ2-7, with TRBD2 matching 10 bases. Germline-derived CDR1 and CDR2 are MDHEN and SYDVKM. There are 14 residues in the CDR3. Unmatched junction bases numbered 3, after V lost 2 bases and J lost 5 bases.

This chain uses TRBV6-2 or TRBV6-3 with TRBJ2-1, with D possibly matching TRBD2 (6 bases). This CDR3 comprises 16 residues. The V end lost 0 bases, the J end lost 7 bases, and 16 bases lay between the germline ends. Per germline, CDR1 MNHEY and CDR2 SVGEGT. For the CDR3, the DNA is TGTGCCAGCAGTTACTCTCCCTTAGCGGTCCCTAATGAGCAGTTCTTC. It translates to CASSYSPLAVPNEQFF.

The CDR3 DNA follows: TGTGCCAGCAGCATCGGGACTCAGACCGAAGCTTTCTTT. It codes for CASSIGTQTEAFF. This sequence joins TRBV5-5 and TRBJ1-1; maybe TRBD1 (5 bases). Germline V gene lookup returns CDR1 SGHKS and CDR2 YYEKEE (reference sequence). Trimming shortened V by 4 bases and J by 8 bases, and 15 bases separated the two germline ends. There are 13 residues in the CDR3. Based on the CDR3 plus reference TRBV5-5 and TRBJ1-1, the full variable domain is DAGVTQSPTHLIKTRGQQVTLRCSPISGHKSVSWYQQVLGQGPQFIFQYYEKEERGRGNFPDRFSARQFPNYSSELNVNALLLGDSALYLCASSIGTQTEAFFGQGTRLTVV.

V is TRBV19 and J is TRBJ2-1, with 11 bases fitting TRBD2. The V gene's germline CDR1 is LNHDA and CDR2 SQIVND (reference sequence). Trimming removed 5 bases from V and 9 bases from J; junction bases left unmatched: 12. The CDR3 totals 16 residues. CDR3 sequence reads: CASSSQPGLAAGEQFF. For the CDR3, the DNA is TGTGCCAGTAGTTCGCAACCGGGACTAGCGGCGGGTGAGCAGTTCTTC.

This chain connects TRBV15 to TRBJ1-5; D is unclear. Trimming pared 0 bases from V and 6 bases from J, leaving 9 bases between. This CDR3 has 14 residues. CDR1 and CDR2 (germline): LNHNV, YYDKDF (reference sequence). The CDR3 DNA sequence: TGTGCCACCAGCAGAGATCCCCCAATTCAGCCCCAGCATTTT. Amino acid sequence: CATSRDPPIQPQHF. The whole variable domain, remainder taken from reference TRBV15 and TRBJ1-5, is DAMVIQNPRYQVTQFGKPVTLSCSQTLNHNVMYWYQQKSSQAPKLLFHYYDKDFNNEADTPDNFQSRRPNTSFCFLDIRSPGLGDTAMYLCATSRDPPIQPQHFGDGTRLSIL.

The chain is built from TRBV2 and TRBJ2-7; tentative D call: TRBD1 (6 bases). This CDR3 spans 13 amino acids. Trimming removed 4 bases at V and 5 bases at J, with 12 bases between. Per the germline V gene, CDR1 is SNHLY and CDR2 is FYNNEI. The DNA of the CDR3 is TGTGCCAGCAGTGCACAGGGAAGGAACGAGCAGTACTTC. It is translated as CASSAQGRNEQYF.

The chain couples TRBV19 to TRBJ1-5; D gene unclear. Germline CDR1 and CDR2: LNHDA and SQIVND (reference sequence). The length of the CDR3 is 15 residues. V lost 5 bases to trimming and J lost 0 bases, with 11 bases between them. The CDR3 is CASSERPNSNQPQHF. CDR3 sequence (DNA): TGTGCCAGTAGTGAGAGGCCAAATAGCAATCAGCCCCAGCATTTT.

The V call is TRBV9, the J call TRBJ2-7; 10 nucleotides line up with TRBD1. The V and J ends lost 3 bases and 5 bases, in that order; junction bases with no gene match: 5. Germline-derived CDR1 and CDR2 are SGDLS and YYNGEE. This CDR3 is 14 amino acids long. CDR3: CASSEHGTGDEQYF. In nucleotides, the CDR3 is TGTGCCAGCAGCGAGCACGGGACAGGGGACGAGCAGTACTTC.

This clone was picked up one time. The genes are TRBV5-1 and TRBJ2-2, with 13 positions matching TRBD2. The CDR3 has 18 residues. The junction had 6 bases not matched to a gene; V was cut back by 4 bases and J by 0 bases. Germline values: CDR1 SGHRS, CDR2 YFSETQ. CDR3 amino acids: CASSPGTSGIPNTGELFF. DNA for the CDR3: TGCGCCAGCAGCCCAGGGACTAGCGGGATTCCGAACACCGGGGAGCTGTTTTTT.

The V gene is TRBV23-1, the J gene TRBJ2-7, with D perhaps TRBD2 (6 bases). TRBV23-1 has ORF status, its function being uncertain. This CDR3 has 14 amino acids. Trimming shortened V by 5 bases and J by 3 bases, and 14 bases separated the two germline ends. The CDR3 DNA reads TGCGCCAGCAGTAAAACTAGCTGGGACTACGAGCAGTACTTC. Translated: CASSKTSWDYEQYF.

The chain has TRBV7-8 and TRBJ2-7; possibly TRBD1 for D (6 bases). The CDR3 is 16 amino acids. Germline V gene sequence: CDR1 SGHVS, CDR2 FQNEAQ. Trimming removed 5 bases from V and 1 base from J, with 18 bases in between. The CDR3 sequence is CASSQRLGQGSYEQYF. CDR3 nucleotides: TGTGCCAGCAGCCAACGACTGGGGCAGGGGTCCTACGAGCAGTACTTC.

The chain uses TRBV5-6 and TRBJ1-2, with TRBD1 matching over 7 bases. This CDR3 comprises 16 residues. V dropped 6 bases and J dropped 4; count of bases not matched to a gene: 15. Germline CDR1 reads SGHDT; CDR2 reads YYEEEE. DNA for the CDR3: TGTGCCAGCACCCTGGACCCAGGGGGGCAACTCTATGGCTACACCTTC. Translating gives CASTLDPGGQLYGYTF.

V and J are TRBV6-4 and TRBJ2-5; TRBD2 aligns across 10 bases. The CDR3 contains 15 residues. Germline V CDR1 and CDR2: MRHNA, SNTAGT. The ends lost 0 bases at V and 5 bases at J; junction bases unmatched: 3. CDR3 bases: TGTGCCAGCAGTGACTCGTCTAGCGGGAGTGAGACCCAGTACTTC. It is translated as CASSDSSSGSETQYF.

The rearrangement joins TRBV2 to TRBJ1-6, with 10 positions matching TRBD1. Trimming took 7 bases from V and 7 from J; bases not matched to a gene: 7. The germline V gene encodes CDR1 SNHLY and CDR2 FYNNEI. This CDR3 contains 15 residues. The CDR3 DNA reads TGTGCCAGCAAGACCGGGACAGGGGAAAATTCACCCCTCCACTTT. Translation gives CASKTGTGENSPLHF.

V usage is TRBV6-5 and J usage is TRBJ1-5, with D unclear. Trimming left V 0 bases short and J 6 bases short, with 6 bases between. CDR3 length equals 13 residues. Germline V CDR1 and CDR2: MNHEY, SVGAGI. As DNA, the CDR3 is TGTGCCAGCAGTTACTCGAGCGGTCAGCCCCAGCATTTT. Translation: CASSYSSGQPQHF.

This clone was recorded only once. The CDR3 loop reads CASSISGPDTDTQYF. The DNA for the CDR3 is TGTGCCAGCAGTATTAGCGGGCCCGACACAGATACGCAGTATTTT. The V and J genes are TRBV2 and TRBJ2-3, with 7 bases aligning to TRBD2. The trim removed 5 bases at V and 2 bases at J, leaving 7 bases unmatched. CDR3 length equals 15 residues. Looked up from germline, CDR1 is SNHLY and CDR2 is FYNNEI.

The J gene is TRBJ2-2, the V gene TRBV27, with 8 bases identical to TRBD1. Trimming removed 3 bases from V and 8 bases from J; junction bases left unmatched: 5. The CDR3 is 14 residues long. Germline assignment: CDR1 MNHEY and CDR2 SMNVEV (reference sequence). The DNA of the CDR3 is TGTGCCAGCAGTTTGGACAGGGCGGTGGGGGAGCTGTTTTTT. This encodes CASSLDRAVGELFF.

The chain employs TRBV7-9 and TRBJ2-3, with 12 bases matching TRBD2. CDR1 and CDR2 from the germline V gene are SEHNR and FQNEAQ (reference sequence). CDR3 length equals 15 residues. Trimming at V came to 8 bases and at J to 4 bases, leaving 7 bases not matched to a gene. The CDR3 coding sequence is TGTGCCAGCGGTTGGGCTAGCGGGAGGGCAGATACGCAGTATTTT. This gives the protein CASGWASGRADTQYF.

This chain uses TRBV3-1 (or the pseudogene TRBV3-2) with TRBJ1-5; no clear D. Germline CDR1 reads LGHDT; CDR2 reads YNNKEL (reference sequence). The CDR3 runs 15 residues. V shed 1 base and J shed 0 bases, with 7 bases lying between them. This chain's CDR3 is CASSQGPYSNQPQHF. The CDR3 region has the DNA TGTGCCAGCAGCCAAGGTCCCTATAGCAATCAGCCCCAGCATTTT.

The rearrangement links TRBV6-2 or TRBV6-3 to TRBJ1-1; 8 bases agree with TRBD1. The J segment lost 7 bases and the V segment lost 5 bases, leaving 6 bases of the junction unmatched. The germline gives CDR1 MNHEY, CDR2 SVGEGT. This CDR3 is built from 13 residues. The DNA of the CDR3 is TGTGCCAGCAGTCCCACAGGGGGGCGTGAAGCTTTCTTT. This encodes CASSPTGGREAFF.

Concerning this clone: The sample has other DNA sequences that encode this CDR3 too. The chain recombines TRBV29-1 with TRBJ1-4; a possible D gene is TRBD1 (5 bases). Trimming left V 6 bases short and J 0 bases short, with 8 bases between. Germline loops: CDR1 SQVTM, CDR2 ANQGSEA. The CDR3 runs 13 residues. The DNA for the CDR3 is TGCAGCGTGGGGGGAGCAACTAATGAAAAACTGTTTTTT. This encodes CSVGGATNEKLFF.

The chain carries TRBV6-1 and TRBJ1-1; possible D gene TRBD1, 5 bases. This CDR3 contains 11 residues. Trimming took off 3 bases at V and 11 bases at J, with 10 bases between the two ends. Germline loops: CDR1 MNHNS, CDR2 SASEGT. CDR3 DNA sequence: TGTGCCAGCAGTGAGGGGCTGGTGGCTTTCTTT. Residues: CASSEGLVAFF.

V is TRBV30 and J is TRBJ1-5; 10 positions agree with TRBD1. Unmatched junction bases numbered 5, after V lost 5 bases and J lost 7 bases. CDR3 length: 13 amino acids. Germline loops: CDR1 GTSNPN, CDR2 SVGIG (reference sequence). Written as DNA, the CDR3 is TGTGCCTGGGCGACAGGGGGCGGACAGCCCCAGCATTTT. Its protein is CAWATGGGQPQHF.